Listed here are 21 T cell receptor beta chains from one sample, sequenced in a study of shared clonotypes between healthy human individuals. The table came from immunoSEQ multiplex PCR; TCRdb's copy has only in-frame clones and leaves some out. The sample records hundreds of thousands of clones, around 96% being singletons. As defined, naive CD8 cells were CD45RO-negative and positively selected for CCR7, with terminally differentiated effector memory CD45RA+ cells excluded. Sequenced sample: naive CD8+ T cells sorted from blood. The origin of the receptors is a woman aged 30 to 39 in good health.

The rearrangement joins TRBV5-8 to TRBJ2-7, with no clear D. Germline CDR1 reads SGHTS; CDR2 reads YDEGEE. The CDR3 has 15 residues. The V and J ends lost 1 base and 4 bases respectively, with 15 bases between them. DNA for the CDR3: TGTGCCAGCAGCTTGTTCCCAACTGGGCCTTACGAGCAGTACTTC. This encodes CASSLFPTGPYEQYF. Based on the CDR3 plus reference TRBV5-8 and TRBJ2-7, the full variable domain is EAGVTQSPTHLIKTRGQQATLRCSPISGHTSVYWYQQALGLGLQFLLWYDEGEERNRGNFPPRFSGRQFPNYSSELNVNALELEDSALYLCASSLFPTGPYEQYFGPGTRLTVT.

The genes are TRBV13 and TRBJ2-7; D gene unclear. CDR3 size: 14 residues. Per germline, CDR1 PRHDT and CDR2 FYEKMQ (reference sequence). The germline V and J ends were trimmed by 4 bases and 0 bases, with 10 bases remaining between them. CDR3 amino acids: CASSSDVSSYEQYF. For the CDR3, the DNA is TGTGCCAGCAGCTCCGACGTAAGCTCCTACGAGCAGTACTTC. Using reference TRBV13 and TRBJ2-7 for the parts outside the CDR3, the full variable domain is AAGVIQSPRHLIKEKRETATLKCYPIPRHDTVYWYQQGPGQDPQFLISFYEKMQSDKGSIPDRFSAQQFSDYHSELNMSSLELGDSALYFCASSSDVSSYEQYFGPGTRLTVT.

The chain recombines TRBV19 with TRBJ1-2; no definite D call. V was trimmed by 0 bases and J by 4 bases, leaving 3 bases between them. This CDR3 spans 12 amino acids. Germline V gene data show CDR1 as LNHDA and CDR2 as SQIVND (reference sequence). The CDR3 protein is CASSIDGYGYTF. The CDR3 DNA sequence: TGTGCCAGTAGTATAGATGGCTATGGCTACACCTTC.

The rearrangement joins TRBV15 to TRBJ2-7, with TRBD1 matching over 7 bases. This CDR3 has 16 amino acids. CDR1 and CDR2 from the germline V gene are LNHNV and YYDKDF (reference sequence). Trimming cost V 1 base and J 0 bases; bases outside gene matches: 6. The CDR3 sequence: CATSRGTGESSYEQYF. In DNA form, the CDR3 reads TGTGCCACCAGCAGAGGGACAGGCGAGAGCTCCTACGAGCAGTACTTC.

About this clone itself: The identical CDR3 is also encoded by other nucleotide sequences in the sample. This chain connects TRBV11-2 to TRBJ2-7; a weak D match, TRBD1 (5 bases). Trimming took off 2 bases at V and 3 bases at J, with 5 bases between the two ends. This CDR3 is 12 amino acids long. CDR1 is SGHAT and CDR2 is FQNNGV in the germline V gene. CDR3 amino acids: CASSLTGYEQYF. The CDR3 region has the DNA TGTGCCAGCAGCTTAACAGGCTACGAGCAGTACTTC.

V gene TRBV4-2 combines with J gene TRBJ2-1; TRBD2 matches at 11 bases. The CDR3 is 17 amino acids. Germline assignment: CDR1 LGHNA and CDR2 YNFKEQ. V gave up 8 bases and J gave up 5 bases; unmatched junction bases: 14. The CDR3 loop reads CASGPQLAGGKDNEQFF. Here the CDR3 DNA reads TGTGCCAGCGGACCCCAGCTAGCGGGAGGAAAGGACAATGAGCAGTTCTTC.

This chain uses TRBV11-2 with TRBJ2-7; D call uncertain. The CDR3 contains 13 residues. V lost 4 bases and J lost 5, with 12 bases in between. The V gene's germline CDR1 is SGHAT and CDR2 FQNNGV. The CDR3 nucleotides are TGTGCCAGCAGCTCTGGTGGGTGGGACGAGCAGTACTTC. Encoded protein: CASSSGGWDEQYF.

CDR3 nucleotides: TGTGCCAGCAGGGCCCGACGGGGAAATCAGCCCCAGCATTTT. Amino acids: CASRARRGNQPQHF. V and J are TRBV28 and TRBJ1-5, with unresolved D. The CDR3 is made up of 14 amino acids. Trimming cost V 6 bases and J 4 bases, with 13 bases left between them. Germline V gives CDR1 MDHEN, CDR2 SYDVKM.

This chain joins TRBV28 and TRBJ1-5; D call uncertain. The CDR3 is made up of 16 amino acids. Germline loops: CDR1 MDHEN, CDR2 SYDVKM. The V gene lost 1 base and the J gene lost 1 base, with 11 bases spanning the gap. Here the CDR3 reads CASSLSTGRSNQPQHF. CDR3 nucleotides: TGTGCCAGCAGTTTATCTACGGGTAGGAGCAATCAGCCCCAGCATTTT.

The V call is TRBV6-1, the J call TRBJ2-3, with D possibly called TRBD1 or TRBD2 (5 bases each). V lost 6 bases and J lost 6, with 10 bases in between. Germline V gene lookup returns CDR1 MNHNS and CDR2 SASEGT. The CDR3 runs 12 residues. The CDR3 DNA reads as TGTGCCAGCAGGTTTTGGGACGATACGCAGTATTTT. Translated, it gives CASRFWDDTQYF.

The chain's CDR3 is CASGQGELFTEAFF. The CDR3 DNA follows: TGTGCCAGCGGACAGGGTGAATTGTTCACTGAAGCTTTCTTT. V and J are TRBV7-9 and TRBJ1-1; 8 nucleotides match TRBD1. Unmatched junction bases numbered 9, after V lost 8 bases and J lost 4 bases. Germline V CDR1 and CDR2: SEHNR, FQNEAQ (reference sequence). The CDR3 covers 14 residues.

The chain's CDR3 is CASSPDGWDEQYF. CDR3 nucleotides: TGTGCCAGCAGCCCAGATGGGTGGGACGAGCAGTACTTC. This chain joins TRBV28 and TRBJ2-7; no clear D gene. This CDR3 contains 13 residues. CDR1 is MDHEN, CDR2 SYDVKM, per germline. V was pared by 6 bases and J by 5 bases, with 14 bases between.

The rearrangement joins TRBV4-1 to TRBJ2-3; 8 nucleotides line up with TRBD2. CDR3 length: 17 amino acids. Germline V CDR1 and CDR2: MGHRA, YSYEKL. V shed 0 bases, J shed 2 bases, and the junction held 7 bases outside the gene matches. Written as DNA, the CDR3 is TGCGCCAGCAGCCAAGATGGTTCGGGAGGGTACACAGATACGCAGTATTTT. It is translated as CASSQDGSGGYTDTQYF.

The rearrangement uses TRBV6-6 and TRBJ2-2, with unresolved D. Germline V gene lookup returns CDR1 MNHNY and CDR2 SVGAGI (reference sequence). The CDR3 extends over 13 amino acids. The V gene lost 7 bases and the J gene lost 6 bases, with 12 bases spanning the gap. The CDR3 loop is CASIGDDPGELFF. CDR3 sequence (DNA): TGTGCCAGCATTGGTGATGACCCCGGGGAGCTGTTTTTT.

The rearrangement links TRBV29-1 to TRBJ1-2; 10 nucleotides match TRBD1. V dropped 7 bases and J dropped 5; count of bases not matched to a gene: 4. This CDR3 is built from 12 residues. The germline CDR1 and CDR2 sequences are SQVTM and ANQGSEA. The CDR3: CSAVDRGYGYTF. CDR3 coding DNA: TGCAGCGCTGTGGACAGGGGGTATGGCTACACCTTC.

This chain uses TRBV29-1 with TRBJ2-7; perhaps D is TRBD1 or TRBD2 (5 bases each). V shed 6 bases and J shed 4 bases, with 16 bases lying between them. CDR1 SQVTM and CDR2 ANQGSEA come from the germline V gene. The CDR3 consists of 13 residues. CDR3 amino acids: CSVAGTDDYEQYF. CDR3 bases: TGCAGCGTGGCCGGGACCGATGATTACGAGCAGTACTTC.

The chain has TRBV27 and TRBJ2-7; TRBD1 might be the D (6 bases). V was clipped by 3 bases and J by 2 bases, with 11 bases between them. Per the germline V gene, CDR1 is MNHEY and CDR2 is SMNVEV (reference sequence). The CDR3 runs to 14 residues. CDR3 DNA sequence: TGTGCCAGCAGTTTTTCGGGGACAACCTACGAGCAGTACTTC. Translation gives CASSFSGTTYEQYF.

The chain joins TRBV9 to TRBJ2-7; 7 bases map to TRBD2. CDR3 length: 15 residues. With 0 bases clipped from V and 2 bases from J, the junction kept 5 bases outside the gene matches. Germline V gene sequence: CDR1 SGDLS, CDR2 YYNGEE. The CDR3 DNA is TGTGCCAGCAGCGTAGCGGGACTACTTCCCTACGAGCAGTACTTC. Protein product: CASSVAGLLPYEQYF.

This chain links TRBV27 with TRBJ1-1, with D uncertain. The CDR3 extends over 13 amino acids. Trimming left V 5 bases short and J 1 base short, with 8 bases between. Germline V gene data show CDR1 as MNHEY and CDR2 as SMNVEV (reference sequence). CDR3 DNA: TGTGCCAGCAGTCCCTTCCCGAACACTGAAGCTTTCTTT. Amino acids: CASSPFPNTEAFF.

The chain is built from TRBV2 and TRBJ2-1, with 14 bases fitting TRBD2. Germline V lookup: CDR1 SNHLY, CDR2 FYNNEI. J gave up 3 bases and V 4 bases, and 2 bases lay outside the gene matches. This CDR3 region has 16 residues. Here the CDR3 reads CASSGGLAGVYNEQFF. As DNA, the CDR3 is TGTGCCAGCAGTGGGGGACTAGCGGGAGTCTACAATGAGCAGTTCTTC.

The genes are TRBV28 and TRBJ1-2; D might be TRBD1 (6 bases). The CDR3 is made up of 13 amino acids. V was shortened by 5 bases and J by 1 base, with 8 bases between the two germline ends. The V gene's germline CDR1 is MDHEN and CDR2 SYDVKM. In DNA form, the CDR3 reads TGTGCCAGCAGTGACAGGAATAACTATGGCTACACCTTC. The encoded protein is CASSDRNNYGYTF.